This T cell receptor (beta chain) was captured in a study of TIL therapy for anti-PD-1-resistant metastatic lung cancer. Notes on the study in general: TIL cultures after expansion showed higher clonality and lower diversity than baseline tumor (median about 6% vs 30%).

Details on this clone: No antigen is known for it.

Time point given: pre-treatment sample, taken before nivolumab and TIL therapy. Tumor tissue came from excised metastases, mostly pleural nodules or supraclavicular lymph nodes. This CDR3 is built from 13 residues. Trimming took 4 bases from V and 3 from J, leaving 8 bases between them. The germline V gene encodes CDR1 SEHNR and CDR2 FQNEAQ (reference sequence). Sequencing used immunoSEQ v3. Profiled with immunoSEQ multiplex PCR; TCRdb holds only in-frame clones, not every one. The table shows 45,000 to 60,000 clones, with roughly 70% occurring only once. The chain uses TRBV7-9 and TRBJ2-3; D is uncertain. This material consisted of tumor tissue, taken at baseline. This receptor was obtained from a person between 30 and 79 years old with non-small cell lung cancer. The CDR3 coding sequence is TGTGCCAGCAGCTCCCCCAGTACAGATACGCAGTATTTT. This translates into CASSSPSTDTQYF.